The 9 T cell receptor beta chains below come from one sample, sequenced in a study of response to subunit inactivated influenza vaccine. MiXCR was run by TCRdb on the RT-PCR reads, yielding one entry per CDR3 protein. The sample carries hundreds of thousands of distinct CDR3 sequences, roughly 14% recorded once. Sequenced material: PBMCs from blood, taken roughly 2 weeks before vaccination. Receptors originate from a man aged 45-65 years who received an inactivated influenza vaccine.

In this sample, this clonotype turned up many times. The CDR3 is CSARDNGKGPYNEQFF. DNA for the CDR3: TGCAGTGCTAGAGATAATGGGAAGGGTCCTTACAATGAGCAGTTCTTC. The chain carries TRBV20-1 and TRBJ2-1; D remains unclear. V lost 0 bases and J 4 bases, leaving 16 bases between the germline ends. CDR3 length: 16 residues. Germline CDR1 and CDR2: DFQATT and SNEGSKA (reference sequence).

This chain uses TRBV29-1 with TRBJ2-3, with D possibly matching TRBD1 (5 bases). Germline V gene lookup returns CDR1 SQVTM and CDR2 ANQGSEA. Trimming removed 4 bases from V and 6 bases from J, with 11 bases in between. This CDR3 contains 12 residues. The CDR3 region has the DNA TGCAGCGTTGCCAGGGTCTTGGATACGCAGTATTTT. Encoded protein: CSVARVLDTQYF.

The J gene is TRBJ2-2, the V gene TRBV5-1; TRBD1 is a possible D gene (5 bases). CDR1 and CDR2 (germline): SGHRS, YFSETQ. The CDR3 contains 14 residues. Trimming removed 2 bases at V and 5 bases at J, with 10 bases between. The CDR3: CASSFSRATGELFF. The CDR3 nucleotides read TGCGCCAGCAGCTTTTCCAGGGCGACCGGGGAGCTGTTTTTT.

A few counts support this clonotype. The CDR3 reads CASSLGEGVEGRGYNEQFF. The CDR3 region has the DNA TGTGCCAGCAGCTTAGGGGAAGGAGTGGAAGGGAGGGGCTACAATGAGCAGTTCTTC. This chain links TRBV7-6 with TRBJ2-1, with 7 bases identical to TRBD2. The CDR3 is 19 amino acids. The V gene end was trimmed by 1 base and the J gene end by 3 bases; junction bases not matched to a gene: 15. In germline, CDR1 is SGHVS, CDR2 FNYEAQ.

This chain connects TRBV7-9 to TRBJ2-1; 9 nucleotides align to TRBD2. V shed 5 bases, J shed 7 bases, and the junction held 6 bases outside the gene matches. CDR1 is SEHNR and CDR2 is FQNEAQ in the germline V gene (reference sequence). CDR3 length equals 14 residues. CDR3 nucleotide sequence: TGTGCCAGCAGCGGGACTAGCTGGCGAAATGAGCAGTTCTTC. Protein: CASSGTSWRNEQFF.

This clonotype has more than one count but fewer than ten. The CDR3 coding sequence is TGTGCCAGCAGCTTCGACAGACCACTCACCGGGGAGCTGTTTTTT. Encoded protein: CASSFDRPLTGELFF. The chain is built from TRBV7-2 and TRBJ2-2, with a tentative D call TRBD1 (5 bases). This CDR3 contains 15 residues. In germline, CDR1 is SGHTA, CDR2 FQGNSA. Trimming left V 3 bases short and J 4 bases short, with 12 bases between.

In this sample, this clonotype turned up many times. CDR3 in amino acids: CASSQGLSGQPRTGELFF. The CDR3 nucleotides read TGTGCCAGCAGCCAAGGGCTGTCGGGACAGCCGAGGACCGGGGAGCTGTTTTTT. The chain couples TRBV4-2 to TRBJ2-2, with 7 bases identical to TRBD1. V shed 1 base and J 5 bases; nucleotides not matched to a gene: 13. The CDR3 is made up of 18 amino acids. CDR1 and CDR2 from the germline V gene are LGHNA and YNFKEQ.

The chain has TRBV5-6 and TRBJ2-3, with TRBD2 matching over 9 bases. V trimming: 6 bases; J trimming: 2 bases; junction bases outside the gene matches: 7. Germline V CDR1 and CDR2: SGHDT, YYEEEE. This CDR3 has 15 residues. CDR3 amino acids: CASTELAGVTDTQYF. The CDR3, as DNA: TGTGCCAGCACCGAATTAGCGGGGGTCACAGATACGCAGTATTTT. The full variable domain, with the rest looked up from reference TRBV5-6 and TRBJ2-3, is DAGVTQSPTHLIKTRGQQVTLRCSPKSGHDTVSWYQQALGQGPQFIFQYYEEEERQRGNFPDRFSGHQFPNYSSELNVNALLLGDSALYLCASTELAGVTDTQYFGPGTRLTVL.

This chain joins TRBV6-1 and TRBJ2-7; 10 positions match TRBD1. The CDR3 covers 13 residues. With 7 bases clipped from V and 6 bases from J, the junction kept 6 bases outside the gene matches. Germline loops: CDR1 MNHNS, CDR2 SASEGT. The CDR3 loop is CASTPWTGGEQYF. CDR3 DNA: TGTGCCAGCACTCCGTGGACAGGGGGCGAGCAGTACTTC.